This TCR beta chain appears in the sequencing data of a study of human versus mouse CDR3 diversity and MHC coevolution. A remark on this clone: Antigen specificity is unknown.

CDR1 is SGHDT and CDR2 is YYEEEE in the germline V gene. The ends lost 4 bases at V and 0 bases at J; junction bases unmatched: 6. This CDR3 region has 15 residues. Measured with immunoSEQ multiplex PCR; TCRdb has only the in-frame clones, and not every one. The sample yields tens of thousands of clones, roughly 94% seen once. Study-wide results and caveats: Humans had the largest estimated TCR beta repertoire, 1.5 million to 2 million clonotypes.

The material sequenced was naive CD4+ T cells from blood. This sample's subset: CD45RO-negative CD62L-positive naive CD4 T cells. The origin of this receptor is a person in their 60s in good health. The chain carries TRBV5-6 and TRBJ2-5, with 7 bases matching TRBD1. The DNA for the CDR3 is TGTGCCAGCAGCGTGCAGGGACAGAACCAAGAGACCCAGTACTTC. Protein: CASSVQGQNQETQYF.